This TCR beta chain was obtained from a study of OX40 agonist ivuxolimab in advanced cancers. About the study: The study gave patients intravenous ivuxolimab at 0.01 to 10 mg/kg every 2 weeks. Of the participants, around 39% had some prior anti-PD-1, anti-PD-L1 or anti-CTLA-4 therapy, which was allowed. Overall study findings and caveats: Normalized T-cell clonal expansion was also low in a subset of nonresponders. No antigen was identified for the clonally expanded peripheral T cells.

This table comes from immunoSEQ multiplex PCR, and its TCRdb copy is limited to in-frame clones, with some not included. The repertoire includes more than 45,000 clones, over 60% of them detected once, and around 2.7% sits in the top ten. With regard to this clone: Its antigen is unidentified.

The sample here was CD4+ or CD8+ T cells sorted from blood, taken in a trial of the OX40 agonist ivuxolimab. This receptor was obtained from an adult with an advanced solid tumor such as melanoma, head and neck, liver or kidney cancer.

CDR3 bases: TGTGCCACCAGCAGGGGACCTAACACAGATACGCAGTATTTT. This encodes CATSRGPNTDTQYF. The chain couples TRBV15 to TRBJ2-3, with D tentatively TRBD1 or TRBD2 (5 bases each). Trimming removed 3 bases at V and 2 bases at J, with 9 bases between. The CDR3 totals 14 residues. CDR1 LNHNV and CDR2 YYDKDF come from the germline V gene (reference sequence).